This TCR beta chain was identified in a study of cytomegalovirus exposure and HLA in healthy donors. General study findings and limits: According to the study, roughly 160 TCR beta chains were cytomegalovirus-associated. Earlier results showed most TCR beta V segments being productive about 87% or about 30% of the time.

PCR amplification relied on 60 Vbeta primers (plus 13 Jbeta primers). Profiled with immunoSEQ multiplex PCR; TCRdb holds only in-frame clones, not every one. The table shows 150,000 to 200,000 clones, with roughly 82% occurring only once. Comments on this clone: Its antigen is unknown.

From germline, CDR1 is MNHEY and CDR2 SVGAGI. CDR3 size: 14 residues. This TCR was sampled from a woman aged 45-65 years in good health and CMV-seronegative. This chain uses TRBV6-5 with TRBJ2-5, with unresolved D. The J call could be wrong; TRBJ2-7 is a better fit for the DNA end. The sample was PBMCs. The CDR3 loop reads CASSYGPSSYEQYF. The CDR3 coding sequence is TGTGCCAGCAGTTACGGCCCTAGCTCCTACGAGCAGTACTTC.